These 25 T cell receptor beta chains were all obtained from the same sample, sequenced in a study of OX40 agonist ivuxolimab in advanced cancers. Sequencing used immunoSEQ multiplex PCR; TCRdb keeps in-frame clones, though not all of them. The profile covers approximately 81,000 clones, with 93% appearing a single time and 14% taken by the ten largest. Specimen: CD4+ or CD8+ T cells sorted from blood, collected in a trial of the OX40 agonist ivuxolimab. These receptors all stem from an adult with an advanced solid tumor such as melanoma, head and neck, liver or kidney cancer.

The rearrangement joins TRBV4-3 to TRBJ1-4, with 9 positions matching TRBD1. Germline trimming cut 4 bases from V and 6 bases from J; bases unmatched to any gene: 6. The CDR3 is 15 amino acids. CDR1 and CDR2 from the germline V gene are LGHNA and YSLEER. CDR3 loop: CASSPLTGGDEKLFF. CDR3 nucleotide sequence: TGCGCCAGCAGCCCCTTGACAGGGGGTGATGAAAAACTGTTTTTT.

The CDR3 DNA is TGTGCCAGCAGCAAACCGTCAAGGATTAATGAAAAACTGTTTTTT. This gives the protein CASSKPSRINEKLFF. The chain recombines TRBV21-1 with TRBJ1-4. TRBV21-1 is a recognized pseudogene. CDR3 size: 15 residues.

The chain is built from TRBV19 and TRBJ1-1; 7 bases agree with TRBD1. The germline V gene encodes CDR1 LNHDA and CDR2 SQIVND (reference sequence). After removal of 7 bases from V and 0 bases from J, the junction contained 8 bases not matched to a gene. The CDR3 contains 15 residues. The CDR3 DNA is TGTGCCAGTATAGAGTACAGGGGCTTGAACACTGAAGCTTTCTTT. This encodes CASIEYRGLNTEAFF.

The chain has TRBV7-3 and TRBJ2-5; 8 nucleotides line up with TRBD2. The CDR3 contains 16 residues. Germline CDR1 SGHTA, CDR2 FQGTGA. V was pared by 6 bases and J by 5 bases, with 14 bases of the junction left unmatched. The CDR3 loop is CASRLGVGREGETQYF. DNA for the CDR3: TGTGCCAGCAGATTAGGGGTTGGCCGGGAGGGTGAGACCCAGTACTTC.

This rearrangement joins TRBV6-6 to TRBJ2-5; D unresolved. The CDR3 spans 15 residues. CDR1 and CDR2 from the germline V gene are MNHNY and SVGAGI (reference sequence). The ends were cut back, 7 bases at V and 1 base at J, with 16 bases in the middle. The CDR3 DNA is TGTGCCAGCAACCCCTACAACCGAACCCAAGAGACCCAGTACTTC. Protein product: CASNPYNRTQETQYF.

This clone was seen just once. The chain couples TRBV28 to TRBJ2-4; D remains unclear. The V end lost 3 bases, the J end lost 0 bases, and 6 bases lay between the germline ends. Looked up from germline, CDR1 is MDHEN and CDR2 is SYDVKM. There are 14 residues in the CDR3. This CDR3 reads CASSFSVAKNIQYF. CDR3 DNA sequence: TGTGCCAGCAGTTTTTCAGTAGCCAAAAACATTCAGTACTTC.

The V call is TRBV6-1, the J call TRBJ2-2; D ambiguous. Trimming shortened V by 2 bases and J by 3 bases, and 7 bases separated the two germline ends. CDR3 length: 14 amino acids. Germline V gives CDR1 MNHNS, CDR2 SASEGT. The CDR3 nucleotides are TGTGCCAGCAGTGAATTAAGGGACACCGGGGAGCTGTTTTTT. It is translated as CASSELRDTGELFF.

The chain has TRBV18 and TRBJ2-5, with a possible D match to TRBD2 (5 bases). Germline-derived CDR1 and CDR2 are KGHSH and LQKENI. The CDR3 contains 14 residues. The germline V and J ends were trimmed by 2 bases and 7 bases, with 14 bases remaining between them. For the CDR3, the DNA is TGTGCCAGCTCACCAAAGGCCGACCGGGGGACCCAGTACTTC. As protein: CASSPKADRGTQYF. Full variable domain (outside the CDR3, taken from reference TRBV18 and TRBJ2-5): NAGVMQNPRHLVRRRGQEARLRCSPMKGHSHVYWYRQLPEEGLKFMVYLQKENIIDESGMPKERFSAEFPKEGPSILRIQQVVRGDSAAYFCASSPKADRGTQYFGPGTRLLVL.

This chain joins TRBV15 and TRBJ2-3, with 13 bases matching TRBD2. Trimming cost V 0 bases and J 3 bases; bases outside gene matches: 6. Germline CDR1 LNHNV, CDR2 YYDKDF (reference sequence). The CDR3 runs to 18 residues. CDR3 bases: TGTGCCACCAGCAGAGATCGGGGACTAGCGGGACGAACAGATACGCAGTATTTT. Its protein is CATSRDRGLAGRTDTQYF. Full variable domain (rest looked up from reference TRBV15 and TRBJ2-3): DAMVIQNPRYQVTQFGKPVTLSCSQTLNHNVMYWYQQKSSQAPKLLFHYYDKDFNNEADTPDNFQSRRPNTSFCFLDIRSPGLGDTAMYLCATSRDRGLAGRTDTQYFGPGTRLTVL.

This clone was observed once. The chain is built from TRBV6-5 and TRBJ2-7, with a tentative D call TRBD2 (7 bases). Trimming cost V 7 bases and J 6 bases, with 16 bases left between them. This CDR3 is 13 amino acids long. Germline V gene lookup returns CDR1 MNHEY and CDR2 SVGAGI. This CDR3 is CASTQGPGGEQYF. CDR3 nucleotides: TGTGCCAGCACCCAGGGGCCGGGGGGCGAGCAGTACTTC.

V is TRBV28 and J is TRBJ2-2; unclear D gene. The CDR3 runs 15 residues. V was shortened by 3 bases and J by 3 bases, with 11 bases between the two germline ends. Germline assignment: CDR1 MDHEN and CDR2 SYDVKM. CDR3 coding DNA: TGTGCCAGCAGTTTTGGCCAGGCAGACACCGGGGAGCTGTTTTTT. Translating gives CASSFGQADTGELFF.

The chain joins TRBV9 to TRBJ1-5, with 8 bases fitting TRBD1. There are 14 residues in the CDR3. V was clipped by 0 bases and J by 8 bases; unmatched bases: 4. CDR1 SGDLS and CDR2 YYNGEE come from the germline V gene. This CDR3 is CASSVGGTGEPQHF. Here the CDR3 DNA reads TGTGCCAGCAGCGTAGGAGGGACAGGTGAGCCCCAGCATTTT.

The chain has TRBV9 and TRBJ2-1; 12 bases are shared with TRBD2. V dropped 4 bases and J dropped 5; count of bases not matched to a gene: 10. CDR1 and CDR2 from the germline V gene are SGDLS and YYNGEE. CDR3 length: 17 residues. The CDR3 nucleotides are TGTGCCAGCAGCCCCCGACTAGCGGGGGCCACGGACAATGAGCAGTTCTTC. Translating gives CASSPRLAGATDNEQFF. The full variable domain, with the rest looked up from reference TRBV9 and TRBJ2-1, is DSGVTQTPKHLITATGQRVTLRCSPRSGDLSVYWYQQSLDQGLQFLIQYYNGEERAKGNILERFSAQQFPDLHSELNLSSLELGDSALYFCASSPRLAGATDNEQFFGPGTRLTVL.

This clone was recorded only once. The chain carries TRBV19 and TRBJ2-7, with 9 bases lining up with TRBD1. Germline CDR1 is LNHDA and CDR2 is SQIVND (reference sequence). The length of the CDR3 is 15 residues. The V and J ends lost 4 bases and 2 bases, in that order; junction bases with no gene match: 6. CDR3 in amino acids: CASSRPGQGPYEQYF. In nucleotides, the CDR3 is TGTGCCAGTAGTAGACCGGGACAGGGACCCTACGAGCAGTACTTC.

Worth noting for this clone: Sequence at one end of the junction differs from germline and may be a read error. The V call is TRBV6-4, the J call TRBJ2-2, with no clear D. The CDR3 is 15 residues long. Germline CDR1 MRHNA, CDR2 SNTAGT. In nucleotides, the CDR3 is TGTGCCAGCAGTTACTCGATCCAGAACACCGGGGAGCTGTTTTTT. It yields the protein CASSYSIQNTGELFF.

This chain joins TRBV5-1 and TRBJ2-5, with 14 bases aligning to TRBD2. After removal of 4 bases from V and 4 bases from J, the junction contained 15 bases not matched to a gene. CDR3 size: 19 residues. CDR1 is SGHRS and CDR2 is YFSETQ in the germline V gene. Here the CDR3 DNA reads TGCGCCAGCAGCCATGGAGGGACTAGCGGGGGCCAATTGGGAGAGACCCAGTACTTC. Protein: CASSHGGTSGGQLGETQYF.

The chain couples TRBV6-6 to TRBJ1-6, with D unclear. V was trimmed by 10 bases and J by 2 bases, leaving 12 bases between them. The CDR3 is made up of 14 amino acids. Germline loops: CDR1 MNHNY, CDR2 SVGAGI (reference sequence). CDR3 in amino acids: CANARSPYNSPLHF. The CDR3 nucleotides are TGTGCCAACGCCAGGTCGCCCTATAATTCACCCCTCCACTTT.

V and J are TRBV6-5 and TRBJ1-2, with TRBD1 as a possible D gene (5 bases). Germline V gene sequence: CDR1 MNHEY, CDR2 SVGAGI. V was clipped by 5 bases and J by 8 bases, with 18 bases between them. The CDR3 is made up of 14 amino acids. CDR3 sequence: CASSEVGLGEGYTF. The CDR3 DNA reads TGTGCCAGCAGTGAGGTGGGGCTAGGGGAGGGCTACACCTTC.

This clone was seen only once. V is TRBV29-1 and J is TRBJ2-1; 10 positions agree with TRBD2. Germline loops: CDR1 SQVTM, CDR2 ANQGSEA. CDR3 size: 14 residues. V trimming: 2 bases; J trimming: 10 bases; junction bases outside the gene matches: 8. CDR3 residues: CSVEYTLAGREQFF. The CDR3 bases are TGCAGCGTTGAATATACACTAGCGGGGCGAGAGCAGTTCTTC.

CDR3: CASSLGTGMSSYEQYF. The CDR3 DNA follows: TGTGCCAGCAGCTTGGGGACAGGGATGAGCTCCTACGAGCAGTACTTC. The chain couples TRBV5-6 to TRBJ2-7, with 8 nucleotides matching TRBD1. The CDR3 contains 16 residues. Trimming cost V 0 bases and J 0 bases; bases outside gene matches: 5. Germline-derived CDR1 and CDR2 are SGHDT and YYEEEE.

The V gene is TRBV27, the J gene TRBJ2-7; 10 positions agree with TRBD1. The CDR3 has 14 amino acids. Germline V gene lookup returns CDR1 MNHEY and CDR2 SMNVEV (reference sequence). The ends lost 4 bases at V and 5 bases at J; junction bases unmatched: 5. This CDR3 reads CASSSGTGAHEQYF. The CDR3 DNA reads TGTGCCAGCAGTTCCGGGACAGGGGCCCACGAGCAGTACTTC.

The chain recombines TRBV29-1 with TRBJ2-1; D is undetermined. Looked up from germline, CDR1 is SQVTM and CDR2 is ANQGSEA. V was trimmed by 6 bases and J by 1 base, leaving 13 bases between them. The CDR3 totals 14 residues. This CDR3 reads CSVLTTRSYNEQFF. DNA of the CDR3: TGCAGCGTGCTCACTACTCGTTCCTACAATGAGCAGTTCTTC.

The rearrangement uses TRBV25-1 and TRBJ2-5; D perhaps matches TRBD1 (5 bases). This CDR3 has 14 amino acids. The germline gives CDR1 MGHDK, CDR2 SYGVNS. V was trimmed by 4 bases and J by 5 bases, leaving 14 bases between them. The CDR3 region is CASSGQGGWETQYF. Written as DNA, the CDR3 is TGTGCCAGCAGTGGTCAGGGTGGGTGGGAGACCCAGTACTTC.

The V gene is TRBV6-5, the J gene TRBJ2-7; a possible D gene is TRBD2 (5 bases). The CDR3 sequence is 14 residues long. CDR1 MNHEY and CDR2 SVGAGI come from the germline V gene. The V and J ends lost 1 base and 5 bases respectively, with 12 bases between them. The CDR3 DNA is TGTGCCAGCAGTTACTTCTCGGGATCCGACGAGCAGTACTTC. Its protein is CASSYFSGSDEQYF.

This clone appeared once. The rearrangement uses TRBV27 and TRBJ2-7; possible D gene TRBD1, 5 bases. Between the trimmed V and J ends, which lost 2 bases and 3 bases, there was a span of 11 bases. Germline V gives CDR1 MNHEY, CDR2 SMNVEV (reference sequence). The CDR3 length is 14 residues. DNA of the CDR3: TGTGCCAGCAGTTTAGGGCAGGGTAACTACGAGCAGTACTTC. Amino acids: CASSLGQGNYEQYF.